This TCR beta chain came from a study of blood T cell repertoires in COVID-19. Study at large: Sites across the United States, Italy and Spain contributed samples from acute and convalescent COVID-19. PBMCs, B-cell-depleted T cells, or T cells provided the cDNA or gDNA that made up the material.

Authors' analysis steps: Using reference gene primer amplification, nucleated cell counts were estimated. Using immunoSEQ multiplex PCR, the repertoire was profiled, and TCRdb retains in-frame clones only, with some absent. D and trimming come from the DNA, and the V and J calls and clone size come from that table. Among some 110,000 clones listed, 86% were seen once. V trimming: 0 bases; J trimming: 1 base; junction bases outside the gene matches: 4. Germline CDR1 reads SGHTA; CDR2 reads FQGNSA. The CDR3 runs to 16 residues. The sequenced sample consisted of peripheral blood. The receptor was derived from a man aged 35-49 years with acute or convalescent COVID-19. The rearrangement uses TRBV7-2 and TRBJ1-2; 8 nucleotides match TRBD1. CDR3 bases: TGTGCCAGCAGCTTAGCTACAGGGGGGCTTAACTATGGCTACACCTTC. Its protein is CASSLATGGLNYGYTF.